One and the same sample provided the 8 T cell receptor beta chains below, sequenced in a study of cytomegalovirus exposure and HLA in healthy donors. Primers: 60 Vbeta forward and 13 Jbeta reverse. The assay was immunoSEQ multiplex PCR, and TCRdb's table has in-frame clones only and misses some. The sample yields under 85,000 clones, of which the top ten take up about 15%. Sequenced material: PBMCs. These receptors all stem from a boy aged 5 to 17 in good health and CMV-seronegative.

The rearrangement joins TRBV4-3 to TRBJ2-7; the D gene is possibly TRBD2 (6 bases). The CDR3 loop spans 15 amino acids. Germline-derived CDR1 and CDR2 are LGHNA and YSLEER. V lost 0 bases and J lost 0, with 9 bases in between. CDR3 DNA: TGCGCCAGCAGCCAAGAACGGGGGAGCTCCTACGAGCAGTACTTC. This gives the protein CASSQERGSSYEQYF.

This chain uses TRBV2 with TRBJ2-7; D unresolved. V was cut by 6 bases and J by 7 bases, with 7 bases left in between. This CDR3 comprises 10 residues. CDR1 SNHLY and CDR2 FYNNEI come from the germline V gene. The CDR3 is CASRTGEQYF. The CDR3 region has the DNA TGTGCCAGCAGAACGGGTGAGCAGTACTTC.

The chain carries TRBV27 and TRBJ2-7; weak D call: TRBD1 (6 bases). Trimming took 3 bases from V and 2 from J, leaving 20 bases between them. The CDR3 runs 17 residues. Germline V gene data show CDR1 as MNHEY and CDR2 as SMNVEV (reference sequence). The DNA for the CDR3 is TGTGCCAGCAGTTTTTCTAAAGGGGGAAGCGATGCCTACGAGCAGTACTTC. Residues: CASSFSKGGSDAYEQYF.

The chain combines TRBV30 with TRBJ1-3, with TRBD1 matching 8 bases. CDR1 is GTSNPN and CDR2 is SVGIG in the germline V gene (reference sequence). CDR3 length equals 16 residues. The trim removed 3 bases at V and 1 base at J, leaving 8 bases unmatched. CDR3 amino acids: CAWSGQGSGSGNTIYF. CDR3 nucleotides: TGTGCCTGGAGCGGACAGGGATCGGGTTCTGGAAACACCATATATTTT.

The CDR3 sequence is CSARDRDGGFF. The CDR3 bases are TGCAGTGCTAGAGATCGAGATGGCGGGTTCTTC. The V call is TRBV20-1, the J call TRBJ2-1, with D unclear. Between the trimmed V and J ends, which lost 0 bases and 15 bases, there was a span of 12 bases. The CDR3 totals 11 residues. Germline V gives CDR1 DFQATT, CDR2 SNEGSKA (reference sequence).

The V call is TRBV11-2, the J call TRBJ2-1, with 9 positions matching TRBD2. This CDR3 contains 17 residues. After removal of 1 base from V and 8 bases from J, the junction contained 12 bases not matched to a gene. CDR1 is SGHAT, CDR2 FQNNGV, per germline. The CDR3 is CASSLATSGLRGDEQFF. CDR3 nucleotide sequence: TGTGCCAGCAGCTTAGCTACTAGCGGGCTCCGAGGGGATGAGCAGTTCTTC.

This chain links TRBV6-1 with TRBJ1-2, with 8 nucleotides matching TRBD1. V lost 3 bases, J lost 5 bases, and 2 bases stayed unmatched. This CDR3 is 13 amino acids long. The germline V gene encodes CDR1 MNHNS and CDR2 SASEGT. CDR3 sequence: CASSEDRVYGYTF. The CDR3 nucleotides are TGTGCCAGCAGTGAGGACAGGGTGTATGGCTACACCTTC.

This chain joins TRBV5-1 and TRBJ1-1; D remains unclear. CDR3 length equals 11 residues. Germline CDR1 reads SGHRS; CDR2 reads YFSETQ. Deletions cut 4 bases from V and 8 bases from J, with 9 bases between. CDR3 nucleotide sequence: TGCGCCAGCAGCGTAGATAGAGAAGCTTTCTTT. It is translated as CASSVDREAFF.